A single sample is the source of the 15 T cell receptor beta chains below, sequenced in a study of cytomegalovirus exposure and HLA in healthy donors. The PCR had 60 Vbeta and 13 Jbeta primers. Libraries were prepared by immunoSEQ multiplex PCR; TCRdb keeps only in-frame clonotypes and omits some of them. The sample yields about 160,000 clones, about four fifths seen once. Sequenced sample: PBMCs. The receptors were sampled from a woman between 50 and 59 years old in good health and CMV-seronegative.

The genes are TRBV4-3 and TRBJ2-1; weak D call: TRBD1 (5 bases). The CDR3 is 17 amino acids. Between the trimmed V and J ends, which lost 1 base and 0 bases, there was a span of 13 bases. Germline V lookup: CDR1 LGHNA, CDR2 YSLEER. CDR3 loop: CASSQAPTVRSYNEQFF. CDR3 nucleotides: TGCGCCAGCAGCCAAGCGCCGACAGTTCGCTCCTACAATGAGCAGTTCTTC.

The chain combines TRBV9 with TRBJ1-1; no definite D call. The germline V gene has CDR1 SGDLS and CDR2 YYNGEE. This CDR3 has 13 amino acids. Trimming stripped 4 bases from V and 5 bases from J, with 12 bases between. In DNA, the CDR3 is TGTGCCAGCAGCCAAGACGGGAGGACTGAAGCTTTCTTT. It codes for CASSQDGRTEAFF.

The V call is TRBV4-3, the J call TRBJ2-3; 12 bases fit TRBD2. With V trimmed by 4 bases and J by 2 bases, 10 bases remained unmatched. The CDR3 is 18 amino acids. CDR1 is LGHNA and CDR2 is YSLEER in the germline V gene. This CDR3 is CASSRDLGLAGSTDTQYF. The CDR3 region has the DNA TGCGCCAGCAGCCGAGACCTAGGACTAGCGGGATCCACAGATACGCAGTATTTT.

This clone came up once. The rearrangement joins TRBV28 to TRBJ1-1; D unclear. V lost 2 bases, J lost 11 bases, and 15 bases lay in between. The V gene's germline CDR1 is MDHEN and CDR2 SYDVKM. There are 13 residues in the CDR3. CDR3: CASSLPDRVFAFF. In nucleotides, the CDR3 is TGTGCCAGCAGTTTACCGGATCGGGTATTCGCTTTCTTT.

J is TRBJ1-6 and V is TRBV9; D is undetermined. Trimming cost V 0 bases and J 6 bases, with 10 bases left between them. The CDR3 covers 15 residues. Germline CDR1 and CDR2: SGDLS and YYNGEE. In nucleotides, the CDR3 is TGTGCCAGCAGCGTAGAGCAGGCCGTTAATTCACCCCTCCACTTT. This gives the protein CASSVEQAVNSPLHF.

The rearrangement links TRBV7-8 to TRBJ1-6; D not resolved. Germline V gene data show CDR1 as SGHVS and CDR2 as FQNEAQ. The CDR3 runs to 16 residues. V lost 4 bases, J lost 9 bases, and 19 bases lay in between. The CDR3 spells CASSSKTDSRTSPLHF. CDR3 DNA: TGTGCCAGCAGCTCCAAAACGGACTCCCGTACTTCACCCCTCCACTTT.

This sequence joins TRBV19 and TRBJ2-1, with 12 bases identical to TRBD2. CDR1 is LNHDA and CDR2 is SQIVND in the germline V gene (reference sequence). V shed 4 bases, J shed 4 bases, and the junction held 8 bases outside the gene matches. The CDR3 has 17 residues. This chain's CDR3 is CASSTGGGLAGYNEQFF. Written as DNA, the CDR3 is TGTGCCAGTAGTACCGGGGGAGGACTAGCGGGGTACAATGAGCAGTTCTTC.

The J gene is TRBJ2-3, the V gene TRBV2, with D possibly being TRBD2 (5 bases). The CDR3 is 14 residues long. Trimming pared 8 bases from V and 5 bases from J, leaving 17 bases between. Germline values: CDR1 SNHLY, CDR2 FYNNEI. The CDR3 DNA reads as TGTGCCAGCGGCAAGGAGGTCGTGAGAGATACGCAGTATTTT. Translating it yields CASGKEVVRDTQYF.

This chain joins TRBV7-2 and TRBJ1-5; 9 nucleotides line up with TRBD1. The ends lost 4 bases at V and 8 bases at J; junction bases unmatched: 15. The CDR3 is 17 amino acids. Germline V lookup: CDR1 SGHTA, CDR2 FQGNSA. The CDR3 sequence: CASSSRGPTGGAEPQHF. Here the CDR3 DNA reads TGTGCCAGCAGCTCCCGCGGACCAACAGGGGGCGCAGAGCCCCAGCATTTT.

The DNA of the CDR3 is TGTGCCAGCAGTTTAGCATCTAGCGGGAGATGGTACGAGCAGTACTTC. It encodes CASSLASSGRWYEQYF. The genes are TRBV28 and TRBJ2-5; 10 positions match TRBD2. The end of the DNA aligns better with TRBJ2-7, so the J call may be wrong. CDR3 size: 16 residues. The germline V gene has CDR1 MDHEN and CDR2 SYDVKM.

The chain couples TRBV6-1 to TRBJ1-1; no definite D call. Germline CDR1 and CDR2: MNHNS and SASEGT. V lost 4 bases and J 8 bases, leaving 14 bases between the germline ends. The CDR3 totals 13 residues. The CDR3 sequence: CASSAAAGAEAFF. The CDR3 DNA reads as TGTGCCAGCAGTGCAGCTGCGGGCGCGGAAGCTTTCTTT.

This clone showed up just once. This chain joins TRBV27 and TRBJ1-6; 9 nucleotides agree with TRBD1. The length of the CDR3 is 17 residues. Trimming at V came to 3 bases and at J to 10 bases, leaving 13 bases not matched to a gene. Germline V lookup: CDR1 MNHEY, CDR2 SMNVEV (reference sequence). Here the CDR3 reads CASSFKGQGRAGSPLHF. As DNA, the CDR3 is TGTGCCAGCAGTTTCAAGGGACAGGGAAGGGCAGGATCACCCCTCCACTTT.

This chain joins TRBV6-5 and TRBJ1-1; 7 bases line up with TRBD1. The V and J ends lost 3 bases and 12 bases, in that order; junction bases with no gene match: 7. CDR3 length equals 12 residues. CDR1 is MNHEY, CDR2 SVGAGI, per germline. CDR3 DNA sequence: TGTGCCAGCAGTTATTCCGGGACAGTGACTTTCTTT. Translating gives CASSYSGTVTFF.

This sequence joins TRBV28 and TRBJ2-7; 9 bases line up with TRBD1. Germline V gene sequence: CDR1 MDHEN, CDR2 SYDVKM. V gave up 5 bases and J gave up 5 bases; unmatched junction bases: 4. The CDR3 is made up of 13 amino acids. In nucleotides, the CDR3 is TGTGCCAGCAGTCCGGGACAGGGCCACGAGCAGTACTTC. This encodes CASSPGQGHEQYF.

V gene TRBV28 combines with J gene TRBJ1-5; tentative D call: TRBD1 (6 bases). CDR3 length: 17 residues. V lost 2 bases and J lost 3, with 17 bases in between. Germline V gives CDR1 MDHEN, CDR2 SYDVKM. The CDR3 is CASSLVGAIGDNQPQHF. The CDR3 nucleotides are TGTGCCAGCAGTTTAGTGGGGGCAATCGGCGACAATCAGCCCCAGCATTTT.